These 26 T cell receptor beta chains came from one sample sequenced in a study of T cells in Graves' hyperthyroidism and ophthalmopathy (dated by TCRdb to 2018 to 2020). To prepare the library, multiplex PCR was applied. TCRdb records Illumina HiSeq 2000 as the sequencer. The TCR beta CDR3 regions were amplified from RNA transcripts. A first-round RT-PCR of the TCR CDR3 used the HTBI primer set with the Qiagen OneStep RT-PCR kit. The raw public data were reprocessed by TCRdb itself: fastp quality trimming at Q25, MiXCR clonotype calling, in-frame beta chains only. Each record represents a unique CDR3 protein, reported with the most common genes and DNA among its rows. The sample has 300,000 to 400,000 distinct CDR3 sequences on record, about 15% of them singletons. Clones ranked in the top ten supply around 23% of the sample. The source material was blood. These receptor sequences come from a woman aged 25 to 39 with Graves' hyperthyroidism.

There are a few counts of this clonotype. A much larger clone is a single base away; this may be a read error. The gene calls are TRBV20-1 and TRBJ2-3, with D unresolved. Trimming removed 6 bases from V and 5 bases from J, with 9 bases in between. In germline, CDR1 is DFQATT, CDR2 SNEGSKA (reference sequence). The CDR3 is 11 residues long. The CDR3 DNA sequence: TGCAGTGCACCATCCGTAGATACGCAGTATTTT. Protein: CSAPSVDTQYF.

This chain connects TRBV29-1 to TRBJ2-7; D might be TRBD2 (5 bases). Per the germline V gene, CDR1 is SQVTM and CDR2 is ANQGSEA. The ends were cut back, 1 base at V and 3 bases at J, with 10 bases in the middle. The CDR3 length is 13 residues. The CDR3 is CSVEVGKGYEQYF. CDR3 nucleotide sequence: TGCAGCGTTGAAGTCGGGAAGGGCTACGAGCAGTACTTC.

This clonotype occurred many times. The chain joins TRBV7-6 to TRBJ2-3; TRBD1 aligns across 7 bases. The germline gives CDR1 SGHVS, CDR2 FNYEAQ. CDR3 size: 14 residues. J lost 2 bases, V lost 6 bases, and 5 bases had no gene match. DNA for the CDR3: TGTGCCAGCAGAAGGGACAGCAACACAGATACGCAGTATTTT. Translated: CASRRDSNTDTQYF.

This clonotype was seen only a few times. The V and J genes are TRBV28 and TRBJ2-1; 7 nucleotides align to TRBD1. Trimming cost V 6 bases and J 7 bases; bases outside gene matches: 6. The CDR3 contains 13 residues. Germline CDR1 is MDHEN and CDR2 is SYDVKM. The CDR3 sequence: CASRRKGANEQFF. The CDR3 DNA reads as TGTGCCAGCAGGAGGAAGGGGGCTAATGAGCAGTTCTTC.

This clonotype came up a few times. The chain couples TRBV28 to TRBJ2-5; no clear D. CDR3 size: 8 residues. V was pared by 3 bases and J by 12 bases, with 2 bases between. Germline V CDR1 and CDR2: MDHEN, SYDVKM. This CDR3 is CASSLKYF. The CDR3 coding sequence is TGTGCCAGCAGTTTGAAGTACTTC.

This sequence joins TRBV28 and TRBJ1-2; 8 bases match TRBD1. The CDR3 loop spans 15 amino acids. Germline CDR1 MDHEN, CDR2 SYDVKM. The J segment lost 4 bases and the V segment lost 5 bases, leaving 9 bases of the junction unmatched. CDR3 sequence (DNA): TGTGCCAGCAGTCCCCGGACAGGGTTAGGCTATGGCTACACCTTC. It codes for CASSPRTGLGYGYTF.

CDR3 protein: CASSPPISGRGSYEQYF. In DNA, the CDR3 is TGTGCCAGCTCACCCCCCATTAGCGGGAGGGGGTCCTACGAGCAGTACTTC. The chain links TRBV18 to TRBJ2-7; TRBD2 aligns across 11 bases. The CDR3 spans 17 residues. V lost 3 bases and J lost 1; bases outside the gene matches: 8. Looked up from germline, CDR1 is KGHSH and CDR2 is LQKENI. The variable domain in full, completed from reference TRBV18 and TRBJ2-7, reads NAGVMQNPRHLVRRRGQEARLRCSPMKGHSHVYWYRQLPEEGLKFMVYLQKENIIDESGMPKERFSAEFPKEGPSILRIQQVVRGDSAAYFCASSPPISGRGSYEQYFGPGTRLTVT.

This clonotype was counted many times. The rearrangement uses TRBV28 and TRBJ2-7; 7 nucleotides align to TRBD1. The junction had 4 bases not matched to a gene; V was cut back by 5 bases and J by 0 bases. The CDR3 is 14 amino acids. Germline V gene lookup returns CDR1 MDHEN and CDR2 SYDVKM. The CDR3, as DNA: TGTGCCAGCAGTCGACAGGGCCCCTCCTACGAGCAGTACTTC. It translates to CASSRQGPSYEQYF.

This rearrangement joins TRBV29-1 to TRBJ2-3; D gene unclear. Per germline, CDR1 SQVTM and CDR2 ANQGSEA. Between the trimmed V and J ends, which lost 4 bases and 1 base, there was a span of 12 bases. This CDR3 has 14 residues. CDR3 in DNA: TGCAGCGTTGGGGCCAGAGAGGGCACAGATACGCAGTATTTT. Its translation: CSVGAREGTDTQYF.

The J gene is TRBJ2-7, the V gene TRBV5-1; TRBD2 agrees at 14 bases. This CDR3 has 18 amino acids. Trimming cost V 0 bases and J 6 bases; bases outside gene matches: 11. The germline V gene encodes CDR1 SGHRS and CDR2 YFSETQ. CDR3 DNA: TGCGCCAGCAGCTTGGATCCCGGACTAGCGGGAGGTTGGGGCGAGCAGTACTTC. Its translation is CASSLDPGLAGGWGEQYF.

Many counts were recorded for this clonotype. The chain employs TRBV12-3 or TRBV12-4 and TRBJ1-5, with D hard to call. The CDR3 is 12 residues long. Deletions cut 6 bases from V and 5 bases from J, with 8 bases between. The DNA of the CDR3 is TGTGCCAGCAGGACGGGAGATCAGCCCCAGCATTTT. Translating gives CASRTGDQPQHF.

This clonotype was seen ten or more times. The CDR3 coding sequence is TGTGCCAGCAGCTTAATCGGGACCGGGGAGCTGTTTTTT. Its protein is CASSLIGTGELFF. The chain is built from TRBV7-3 and TRBJ2-2; D not certain. The germline V gene encodes CDR1 SGHTA and CDR2 FQGTGA. The V end lost 1 base, the J end lost 5 bases, and 5 bases lay between the germline ends. CDR3 length: 13 amino acids. Full variable domain (rest looked up from reference TRBV7-3 and TRBJ2-2): GAGVSQTPSNKVTEKGKYVELRCDPISGHTALYWYRQSLGQGPEFLIYFQGTGAADDSGLPNDRFFAVRPEGSVSTLKIQRTERGDSAVYLCASSLIGTGELFFGEGSRLTVL.

This clonotype was detected ten times or more. The CDR3 reads CASSSSAVRSTDTQYF. Here the CDR3 DNA reads TGCGCCAGCAGCTCATCGGCGGTCCGTAGCACAGATACGCAGTATTTT. V is TRBV5-1 and J is TRBJ2-3; D call uncertain. The CDR3 spans 16 residues. Trimming removed 3 bases at V and 0 bases at J, with 14 bases between. Germline CDR1 reads SGHRS; CDR2 reads YFSETQ. Together with reference TRBV5-1 and TRBJ2-3, the CDR3 gives the full variable domain: KAGVTQTPRYLIKTRGQQVTLSCSPISGHRSVSWYQQTPGQGLQFLFEYFSETQRNKGNFPGRFSGRQFSNSRSEMNVSTLELGDSALYLCASSSSAVRSTDTQYFGPGTRLTVL.

This clonotype was counted ten times or more. The chain uses TRBV28 and TRBJ2-2; D not certain. The CDR3 length is 15 residues. Looked up from germline, CDR1 is MDHEN and CDR2 is SYDVKM. V was cut by 2 bases and J by 2 bases, with 9 bases left in between. The CDR3 DNA is TGTGCCAGCAGTTTAGGCCGGACCAACACCGGGGAGCTGTTTTTT. This gives the protein CASSLGRTNTGELFF.

This clonotype was seen at least ten times. The J gene is TRBJ1-1, the V gene TRBV24-1, with a tentative D call TRBD1 (6 bases). In germline, CDR1 is KGHDR, CDR2 SFDVKD. The CDR3 has 12 amino acids. Trimming left V 3 bases short and J 5 bases short, with 6 bases between. CDR3 loop: CATSDDRTEAFF. As DNA, the CDR3 is TGTGCCACCAGTGATGACAGGACTGAAGCTTTCTTT.

The chain combines TRBV20-1 with TRBJ2-3; either TRBD1 or TRBD2 may fit D (6 bases each). CDR1 and CDR2 from the germline V gene are DFQATT and SNEGSKA (reference sequence). V gave up 3 bases and J gave up 2 bases, with 18 bases separating them. The CDR3 covers 16 residues. CDR3 coding DNA: TGCAGTGCTAGTAGGGACCTGGAGGGGGTCACAGATACGCAGTATTTT. Residues: CSASRDLEGVTDTQYF.

This clonotype came up many times. The gene calls are TRBV11-2 and TRBJ2-5; 11 bases are shared with TRBD1. Looked up from germline, CDR1 is SGHAT and CDR2 is FQNNGV. V lost 4 bases and J lost 7; bases outside the gene matches: 11. The CDR3 covers 16 residues. The CDR3, as DNA: TGTGCCAGCAGCTCTTCCGGGACAGGGGGATACATGACCCAGTACTTC. Amino acids: CASSSSGTGGYMTQYF.

J is TRBJ2-1 and V is TRBV7-9, with a tentative D call TRBD2 (5 bases). V was shortened by 5 bases and J by 12 bases, with 14 bases between the two germline ends. CDR1 and CDR2 (germline): SEHNR, FQNEAQ (reference sequence). The CDR3 has 12 residues. CDR3 amino acids: CASSLEDPGQFF. In DNA, the CDR3 is TGTGCCAGCAGCCTGGAGGATCCCGGGCAGTTCTTC. The whole variable domain, filled in from reference TRBV7-9 and TRBJ2-1, reads DTGVSQNPRHKITKRGQNVTFRCDPISEHNRLYWYRQTLGQGPEFLTYFQNEAQLEKSRLLSDRFSAERPKGSFSTLEIQRTEQGDSAMYLCASSLEDPGQFFGPGTRLTVL.

The CDR3 here is CASSTRVGTGELFF. The DNA of the CDR3 is TGCGCCAGCAGCACTAGGGTTGGGACCGGGGAGCTGTTTTTT. This rearrangement joins TRBV5-1 to TRBJ2-2; a possible D gene is TRBD2 (5 bases). The CDR3 spans 14 residues. V was cut by 4 bases and J by 5 bases, with 12 bases left in between. Germline CDR1 SGHRS, CDR2 YFSETQ.

Many counts were recorded for this clonotype. This chain uses TRBV27 with TRBJ2-7, with TRBD2 as a possible D gene (6 bases). The V end lost 6 bases, the J end lost 2 bases, and 17 bases lay between the germline ends. From germline, CDR1 is MNHEY and CDR2 SMNVEV (reference sequence). This CDR3 region has 15 residues. Written as DNA, the CDR3 is TGTGCCAGCAGCCGGAGGGTTGGCAACACCTACGAGCAGTACTTC. Protein sequence: CASSRRVGNTYEQYF.

This clonotype was seen ten or more times. The chain uses TRBV7-9 and TRBJ1-3; D perhaps matches TRBD1 (6 bases). The CDR3 is 13 residues long. Germline CDR1 is SEHNR and CDR2 is FQNEAQ (reference sequence). V was clipped by 8 bases and J by 8 bases, with 16 bases between them. The CDR3 spells CASGGGGGDTIYF. DNA for the CDR3: TGTGCCAGCGGGGGGGGCGGAGGTGACACCATATATTTT. Full variable domain (outside the CDR3, taken from reference TRBV7-9 and TRBJ1-3): DTGVSQNPRHKITKRGQNVTFRCDPISEHNRLYWYRQTLGQGPEFLTYFQNEAQLEKSRLLSDRFSAERPKGSFSTLEIQRTEQGDSAMYLCASGGGGGDTIYFGEGSWLTVV.

Comments on this clonotype: It may be a read error: a sequence one base away is much more abundant. The chain links TRBV20-1 to TRBJ2-5; TRBD2 matches 8 bases. The CDR3 length is 12 residues. V gave up 4 bases and J gave up 7 bases; unmatched junction bases: 5. Germline CDR1 reads DFQATT; CDR2 reads SNEGSKA (reference sequence). The CDR3 loop reads CSATGGVGTQYF. The DNA of the CDR3 is TGCAGTGCTACGGGAGGGGTAGGGACCCAGTACTTC.

This chain links TRBV6-2 or TRBV6-3 with TRBJ2-7; 10 bases match TRBD1. The V gene end was trimmed by 0 bases and the J gene end by 3 bases; junction bases not matched to a gene: 5. This CDR3 has 16 amino acids. Germline CDR1 is MNHEY and CDR2 is SVGEGT. In nucleotides, the CDR3 is TGTGCCAGCAGTTACTCACCGGGACAGGGGAACTACGAGCAGTACTTC. Translated: CASSYSPGQGNYEQYF.

J is TRBJ2-7 and V is TRBV3-1; D unresolved. From germline, CDR1 is LGHDT and CDR2 YNNKEL (reference sequence). Between the trimmed V and J ends, which lost 0 bases and 0 bases, there was a span of 6 bases. CDR3 size: 14 residues. The CDR3 DNA sequence: TGTGCCAGCAGCCAAGATACCTCCTCCTACGAGCAGTACTTC. Translating gives CASSQDTSSYEQYF.

V usage is TRBV6-1 and J usage is TRBJ1-2; 10 positions match TRBD1. CDR1 and CDR2 (germline): MNHNS, SASEGT. This CDR3 comprises 13 residues. V lost 6 bases to trimming and J lost 7 bases; unmatched junction nucleotides: 5. The CDR3 bases are TGTGCCAGCAGAAGACAGGGGGCAGCTGGCTACACCTTC. Its translation is CASRRQGAAGYTF.

This clonotype was picked up a small number of times. The chain couples TRBV10-3 to TRBJ2-3, with D possibly being TRBD1 (6 bases). Per the germline V gene, CDR1 is ENHRY and CDR2 is SYGVKD. CDR3 length: 16 amino acids. Deletions cut 4 bases from V and 1 base from J, with 15 bases between. The CDR3 nucleotides read TGTGCCATCAGTGGGGGGCTCCGGGGCGGCACAGATACGCAGTATTTT. Encoded protein: CAISGGLRGGTDTQYF.